Sequencing of this T cell receptor beta chain was carried out in a study of T cell changes during pregnancy in multiple sclerosis (dated 2019 in TCRdb). Background on the whole study: In women with multiple sclerosis, the researchers looked at how the T cell repertoire shifted as pregnancy progressed.

V loses 3 bases at its end and J loses 4 bases; junction bases beyond the gene matches: 3. Its CDR3 holds 14 amino acids, cysteine through phenylalanine. Only the CDR3 DNA stays, 42 bases, in frame from base 1. According to the germline V gene, CDR1 reads SGHRS and CDR2 reads YFSETQ. Comment on this clone: The antigen it recognizes is unknown. Base qualities are not at hand, and no much larger clone is one base apart.

The method was the immunoSEQ multiplex PCR assay. The table comes from immuneACCESS by way of TCRdb, which keeps in-frame sequences with V and J called. Part of the clones is missing from these tables; in studies checked, under half for an unresolved V gene and the rest for unknown reasons. The sample has about 100,000 clones on record, approximately 94% of them singletons. In total, the top ten clones hold approximately 1.2% of the sample. The chain is encoded by TRBV5-1 joined to TRBJ2-5, and 10 junctional nucleotides match TRBD1. The receptor comes from a female donor with multiple sclerosis, enrolled in a pregnancy study. The material sequenced was peripheral blood, taken in the second trimester of pregnancy. The CDR3 protein sequence reads: CASSSGQGIETQYF. The bases read TGCGCCAGCAGCTCGGGACAGGGGATAGAGACCCAGTACTTC. This CDR3, with the reference TRBV5-1 and TRBJ2-5 proteins standing in past its ends, gives the full variable domain KAGVTQTPRYLIKTRGQQVTLSCSPISGHRSVSWYQQTPGQGLQFLFEYFSETQRNKGNFPGRFSGRQFSNSRSEMNVSTLELGDSALYLCASSSGQGIETQYFGPGTRLLVL.